This TCR beta chain was found in a study of T cells in Graves' hyperthyroidism and ophthalmopathy. CDR1 is SQVTM, CDR2 ANQGSEA, per germline. This CDR3 is built from 14 residues. Trimming shortened V by 0 bases and J by 5 bases, and 11 bases separated the two germline ends. TCR beta CDR3 regions were amplified from RNA. The HTBI primer set served for first-round RT-PCR of the TCR CDR3. TCRdb ran MiXCR on the multiplex PCR reads and lists one entry per CDR3 protein. Of 750,000 to 950,000 distinct CDR3 sequences listed, around 38% were seen once; the top ten hold approximately 8.7%. The sequence derives from a man between 18 and 29 years old with Graves' hyperthyroidism. The chain recombines TRBV29-1 with TRBJ2-1, with D possibly matching TRBD1 (6 bases). What was sequenced was blood. The CDR3 loop reads CSVEDNRVHNEQFF. The CDR3, as DNA: TGCAGCGTTGAAGATAACAGGGTCCACAATGAGCAGTTCTTC.